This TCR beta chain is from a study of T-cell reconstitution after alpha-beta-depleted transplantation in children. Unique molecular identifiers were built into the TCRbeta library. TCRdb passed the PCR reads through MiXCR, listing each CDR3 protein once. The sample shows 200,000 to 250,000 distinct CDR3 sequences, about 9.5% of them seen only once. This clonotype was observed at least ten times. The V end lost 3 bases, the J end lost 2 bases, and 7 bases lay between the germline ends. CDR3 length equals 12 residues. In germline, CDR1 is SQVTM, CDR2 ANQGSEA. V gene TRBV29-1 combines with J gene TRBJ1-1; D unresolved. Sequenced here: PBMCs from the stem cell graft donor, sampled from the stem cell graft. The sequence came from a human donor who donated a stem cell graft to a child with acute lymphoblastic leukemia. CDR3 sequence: CSVEWGNTEAFF. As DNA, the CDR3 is TGCAGCGTTGAGTGGGGAAACACTGAAGCTTTCTTT.